Listed below are T cell receptor beta chains from one sample, sequenced in a study of T-cell reconstitution after alpha-beta-depleted transplantation in children. In TCRdb, the PCR reads were re-called with MiXCR into one record per CDR3 protein. This table holds about 900,000 distinct CDR3 sequences, roughly 29% found once. Here the sequenced sample was PBMCs, mostly from graft donor cells, taken 360 days after TCRalphabeta/CD19-depleted stem cell transplant. The receptors stem from a boy under two years old who had a stem cell transplant for SCID, so the T cells may come from the graft donor. CDR3s include the opening cysteine and the closing phenylalanine or tryptophan. A D gene is named only where the DNA matches it firmly. The size entry is marked missing in some rows and otherwise reads once, few, many or a size class.

J gene	D gene	clone size	V gene	CDR3 DNA	CDR3 protein
TRBJ2-1	TRBD1	few	TRBV2	TGTGCCAGCGCTCCGGGACAGGGGGTCAATGAGCAGTTCTTC	CASAPGQGVNEQFF
TRBJ1-5	.	.	TRBV6-1	TGTGCCAGCACTCCCACGGAGAGGCTGCAGCCCCAGCATTTT	CASTPTERLQPQHF
TRBJ2-2	.	.	TRBV2	TGTGCCAGCTGGGAGACCGCGAACACCGGGGAGCTGTTTTTT	CASWETANTGELFF
TRBJ2-1	.	.	TRBV3-1	TGTGCCAGCAGCCAAGCCCAGGGTTCCCCTATGCGGTTCTACAATGAGCAGTTCTTC	CASSQAQGSPMRFYNEQFF
TRBJ2-5	.	few	TRBV28	TGTGCCAGCAGTTTTGGCCTAGTCCAAGAGACCCAGTACTTC	CASSFGLVQETQYF
TRBJ2-3	.	.	TRBV29-1	TGCAGCGTCTCCGGACCGGAGATTCATACGCAGTATTTT	CSVSGPEIHTQYF
TRBJ2-1	.	.	TRBV15	TGTGCCACCAGCAGACGGGTCGGGATTTACAATGAGCAGTTCTTC	CATSRRVGIYNEQFF
TRBJ2-7	TRBD1	.	TRBV29-1	TGCAGCGTTGACACAGGGGGCCTTACCTACGAGCAGTACTTC	CSVDTGGLTYEQYF
TRBJ1-1	.	.	TRBV30	TGTGCCTGGAGTGTAATTTCCGGAAGGGGGGATAAAAGGGGCACTGAAGCTTTCTTT	CAWSVISGRGDKRGTEAFF
TRBJ2-1	.	few	TRBV29-1	TGCAGCGTCGTTGACAGGCCCGTGGGGAATGAGCAGTTCTTC	CSVVDRPVGNEQFF
TRBJ1-6	.	.	TRBV5-1	TGCGCCAGCAGCAGTCAAGGATCACCCCTCCACTTT	CASSSQGSPLHF
TRBJ1-3	.	.	TRBV3-1	TGTGCCAGCAGCCAACGGTTTGGACTGTTCTCTGGAAACACCATATATTTT	CASSQRFGLFSGNTIYF
TRBJ2-3	.	.	TRBV6-1	TGTGCCAGCCGGAGGATACAGGATACGAGCGATACGCAGTATTTT	CASRRIQDTSDTQYF
TRBJ2-7	.	many	TRBV7-8	TGTGCCAGCAGCTTAATGCAGGACACCATCTCCTACGAGCAGTACTTC	CASSLMQDTISYEQYF
TRBJ2-3	TRBD2	.	TRBV10-3	TGTGCCATCAGGCCGCTAGCGGTCGGTACAGATACGCAGTATTTT	CAIRPLAVGTDTQYF
TRBJ2-2	.	few	TRBV29-1	TGCAGCGTTGAAGTAGTAGGGCCAACCGGGGAGCTGTTTTTT	CSVEVVGPTGELFF
TRBJ1-6	.	.	TRBV15	TGTGCCACCAGCAGAGAGGGGGCCCGATCTCCCCTCCACTTT	CATSREGARSPLHF
TRBJ1-1	.	many	TRBV10-3	TGTGCCATCAGTGATGACCCGAACACTGAAGCTTTCTTT	CAISDDPNTEAFF
TRBJ2-5	.	.	TRBV5-1	TGCGCCAGCAGCTTGGAGTCGGTGGTTAGGCGAGAGACCCAGTACTTC	CASSLESVVRRETQYF
TRBJ2-1	.	many	TRBV5-1	TGCGCCAGCAGCTTGGACGGGCCTGAGCAGTTCTTC	CASSLDGPEQFF
TRBJ1-5	.	few	TRBV4-3	TGCGCCAGCAGCCAAGATTGGGGGGCGATGGGCAATCAGCCCCAGCATTTT	CASSQDWGAMGNQPQHF
TRBJ1-1	.	.	TRBV7-2	TGTGCCAGCAGCTTTGACAGCTTACTGAGGGACACTGAAGCTTTCTTT	CASSFDSLLRDTEAFF
TRBJ2-5	.	.	TRBV28	TGTGCCAGCAATGTCGGCGAGACCCAGTACTTC	CASNVGETQYF
TRBJ1-1	TRBD1	.	TRBV4-2	TGTGCCAGCAGCCAAAGGGGGCGCGGATACACTGAAGCTTTCTTT	CASSQRGRGYTEAFF
TRBJ1-1	.	.	TRBV10-2	TGCGCCAGCAGTTATGGTTGGACTGAAGCTTTCTTT	CASSYGWTEAFF
TRBJ2-1	.	few	TRBV12-3/TRBV12-4	TGTGCCAGCAGTAGTACTCTAGCCAATGAGCAGTTCTTC	CASSSTLANEQFF
TRBJ2-4	TRBD1	.	TRBV24-1	TGTGCCACCAGTGATTTGACCGGGACAGAGTACTTC	CATSDLTGTEYF
TRBJ2-3	.	.	TRBV12-3/TRBV12-4	TGTGCCAGCAGTTTAGGTCTCAGGGAAGCTGGCACAGATACGCAGTATTTT	CASSLGLREAGTDTQYF
TRBJ1-2	.	few	TRBV12-3/TRBV12-4	TGTGCCAGCAGTCAACTGGTGGGGGATGGCTACACCTTC	CASSQLVGDGYTF
TRBJ2-3	TRBD1	.	TRBV2	TGTGCCAGCAGTGTGGGACAGGGATCACCAGATACGCAGTATTTT	CASSVGQGSPDTQYF
TRBJ1-5	.	few	TRBV5-1	TGCGCCAGCAGCTTGGACGGCCTTAGCAATCAGCCCCAGCATTTT	CASSLDGLSNQPQHF
TRBJ1-1	TRBD1	few	TRBV10-3	TGTGCCATCAAAGGACAGGTGAATACTGAAGCTTTCTTT	CAIKGQVNTEAFF
TRBJ1-4	TRBD1	.	TRBV28	TGTGCCAGCAGGCCCGGACAGGGAGGTGAAAAACTGTTTTTT	CASRPGQGGEKLFF
TRBJ2-2	.	few	TRBV7-9	TGTGCCAGCAGCTCATACATGGACACCGGGGAGCTGTTTTTT	CASSSYMDTGELFF
TRBJ2-7	.	.	TRBV29-1	TGCAGCGTTCGGGACACCCTCTACGAGCAGTACTTC	CSVRDTLYEQYF
TRBJ1-1	.	.	TRBV7-3	TGTGCCAGCAGCTTTGGGAGGGCTGAAGCTTTCTTT	CASSFGRAEAFF
TRBJ2-3	TRBD2	.	TRBV5-1	TGCGCCAGCAGTTCGTTCGGGGGGGCAGATACGCAGTATTTT	CASSSFGGADTQYF
TRBJ2-1	TRBD1	.	TRBV6-7	TGTGCCAGCAGTTACTCTTCCCCCGGGACAGGGGGCGGGGACGAGCAGTTCTTC	CASSYSSPGTGGGDEQFF
TRBJ2-3	.	.	TRBV21-1	TGTGCCAGCAGCAAGGCCCGCGCTGAATTATTGGGGGTGGGCACAGATACGCAGTATTTT	CASSKARAELLGVGTDTQYF
TRBJ2-7	.	.	TRBV12-3/TRBV12-4	TGTGCCAGCAGTTTCGAGGACGGTCCCTACGAGCAGTACTTC	CASSFEDGPYEQYF
TRBJ2-1	TRBD2	few	TRBV19	TGTGCCAGTAGTATAGGTAGCGGGCCAGCCTACAATGAGCAGTTCTTC	CASSIGSGPAYNEQFF
TRBJ2-7	TRBD1	few	TRBV29-1	TGCAGCGTTGCCGGGACAGGGGTTGTAGGCGAGCAGTACTTC	CSVAGTGVVGEQYF
TRBJ1-6	TRBD1	.	TRBV6-1	TGTGCCAGCAGTGAATTGGGACAGGGTAAAAAATCACCCCTCCACTTT	CASSELGQGKKSPLHF
TRBJ2-1	TRBD1	.	TRBV29-1	TGCAGCGTGTACGGGACAGCTCATGAGCAGTTCTTC	CSVYGTAHEQFF
TRBJ2-1	.	few	TRBV15	TGTGCCACCAGCAGAGCCGGGACTGTCTACAATGAGCAGTTCTTC	CATSRAGTVYNEQFF
TRBJ2-7	TRBD1	.	TRBV6-5	TGTGCCAGCAGTTTTTCCGGGACAGGGAACTACGAGCAGTACTTC	CASSFSGTGNYEQYF
TRBJ2-1	.	few	TRBV12-3/TRBV12-4	TGTGCCAGCAGTTTAGCGGTGCGGGAAGGGCCTTGGAATGAGCAGTTCTTC	CASSLAVREGPWNEQFF
TRBJ2-2	.	few	TRBV5-6	TGTGCCAGCAGCTTGTTGGTGTTATCGAACACCGGGGAGCTGTTTTTT	CASSLLVLSNTGELFF
TRBJ1-2	TRBD1	.	TRBV5-6	TGTGCCAGCAGCTTTTGGGACCACCGGACAGGAAAGAACTATGGCTACACCTTC	CASSFWDHRTGKNYGYTF
TRBJ2-7	.	few	TRBV20-1	TGCAGTGGGGGATTGGACAGACCCCCCTACGAGCAGTACTTC	CSGGLDRPPYEQYF
TRBJ1-1	.	.	TRBV3-1	TGTGCCAGCAGCTATGGACGGCACACTGAAGCTTTCTTT	CASSYGRHTEAFF
TRBJ2-3	.	few	TRBV4-1	TGCGCCAGCAGCCAAGAGTCTTTAGGGCAAAACACAGATACGCAGTATTTT	CASSQESLGQNTDTQYF
TRBJ2-3	TRBD2	few	TRBV20-1	TGCAGTGCTAGAAGGTCTAGCGGACGCACAGATACGCAGTATTTT	CSARRSSGRTDTQYF